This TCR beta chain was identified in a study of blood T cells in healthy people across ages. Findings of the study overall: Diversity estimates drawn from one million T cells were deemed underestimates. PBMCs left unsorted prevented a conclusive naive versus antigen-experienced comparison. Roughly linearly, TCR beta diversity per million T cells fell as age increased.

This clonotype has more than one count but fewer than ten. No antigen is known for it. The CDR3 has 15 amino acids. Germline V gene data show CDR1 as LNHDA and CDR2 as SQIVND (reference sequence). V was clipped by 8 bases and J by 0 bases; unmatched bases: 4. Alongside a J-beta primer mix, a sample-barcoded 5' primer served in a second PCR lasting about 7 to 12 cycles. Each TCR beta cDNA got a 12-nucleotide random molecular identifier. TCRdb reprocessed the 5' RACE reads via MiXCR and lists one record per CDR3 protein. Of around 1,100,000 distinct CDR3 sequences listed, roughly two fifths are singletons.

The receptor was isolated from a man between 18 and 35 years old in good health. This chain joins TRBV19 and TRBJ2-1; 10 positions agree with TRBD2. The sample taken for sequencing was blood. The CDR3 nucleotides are TGTGCCAGTGTTGAGCGGGGGGGCTCCTACAATGAGCAGTTCTTC. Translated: CASVERGGSYNEQFF.